This section outlines one T cell receptor beta chain sequence together with its context. What it recognizes is unknown. The data derive from a study of shared clonotypes between healthy human individuals. The study, taken as a whole, reports: Shared clonotypes: roughly 4.7% naive CD4, around 3.5% naive CD8, about 2.2% memory CD4, approximately 0.37% memory CD8.

An even split of each subset's genomic DNA across several immunoSEQ plates was performed. TCRdb's copy holds only in-frame clones and misses some; the assay was immunoSEQ multiplex PCR. The sample lists about 2,500,000 clones, about 92% occurring once. The CDR3 extends over 14 amino acids. The V and J ends lost 5 bases and 6 bases, in that order; junction bases with no gene match: 5. Germline V gene data show CDR1 as LNHDA and CDR2 as SQIVND (reference sequence). Material for sequencing was naive CD4+ T cells sorted from blood. Sample subset: CD45RA+ positively selected. The chain links TRBV19 to TRBJ2-2; 8 nucleotides align to TRBD1. This receptor was taken from a man aged 18 to 29 in good health. The CDR3 loop reads CASSPDRVPGELFF. Here the CDR3 DNA reads TGTGCCAGTAGTCCGGACAGGGTACCCGGGGAGCTGTTTTTT. The full variable domain, rest sourced from reference TRBV19 and TRBJ2-2, is DGGITQSPKYLFRKEGQNVTLSCEQNLNHDAMYWYRQDPGQGLRLIYYSQIVNDFQKGDIAEGYSVSREKKESFPLTVTSAQKNPTAFYLCASSPDRVPGELFFGEGSRLTVL.